The 21 T cell receptor beta chains given below trace back to one sample, sequenced in a study of shared clonotypes between healthy human individuals. CD45RO-negative, CCR7-positively selected cells formed the naive CD8 fraction, excluding terminally differentiated effector memory CD45RA+ cells. TCRdb's table, derived via immunoSEQ multiplex PCR, lists solely in-frame clones and lacks some. The table shows about 2 million clones, with 85% to 95% occurring only once. Sequences were obtained from naive CD8+ T cells sorted from blood. Every receptor here comes from a man between 18 and 35 years old in good health.

The chain employs TRBV5-4 and TRBJ1-2; D may be TRBD1 (6 bases). CDR3 length equals 15 residues. The V and J ends lost 5 bases and 4 bases respectively, with 18 bases between them. Germline V lookup: CDR1 SGHNT, CDR2 YYREEE (reference sequence). CDR3: CASSYSGQPPYGYTF. DNA for the CDR3: TGTGCCAGCAGTTACTCCGGACAGCCACCCTATGGCTACACCTTC.

The CDR3 DNA reads TGTGCCAGTAGCCACAGGGATTACACCGGGGAGCTGTTTTTT. Translation gives CASSHRDYTGELFF. The chain employs TRBV19 and TRBJ2-2, with a weak D call TRBD1 (6 bases). The CDR3 runs to 14 residues. Germline CDR1 is LNHDA and CDR2 is SQIVND (reference sequence). The ends were cut back, 6 bases at V and 3 bases at J, with 11 bases in the middle.

The chain recombines TRBV4-2 with TRBJ2-2; D gene unclear. The V end was cut by 8 bases, the J end by 4 bases, with 23 bases between. The CDR3 totals 17 residues. From germline, CDR1 is LGHNA and CDR2 YNFKEQ. CDR3 sequence (DNA): TGTGCCAGCGCAAAAGACCCCATGGATTTTGGCACCGGGGAGCTGTTTTTT. This codes for CASAKDPMDFGTGELFF.

This rearrangement joins TRBV18 to TRBJ2-7; D gene unclear. Deletions cut 0 bases from V and 6 bases from J, with 9 bases between. This CDR3 has 13 residues. The germline CDR1 and CDR2 sequences are KGHSH and LQKENI. In nucleotides, the CDR3 is TGTGCCAGCTCACCACCATCAGAGCCCGAGCAGTACTTC. Amino acid sequence: CASSPPSEPEQYF.

The rearrangement links TRBV4-1 to TRBJ1-1; TRBD1 might be the D (5 bases). CDR1 and CDR2 (germline): MGHRA, YSYEKL. V dropped 1 base and J dropped 4 bases, with 19 bases sitting between them. The CDR3 contains 17 residues. The CDR3: CASSQAEIGQGATEAFF. The CDR3 coding sequence is TGCGCCAGCAGCCAAGCCGAAATCGGGCAGGGAGCCACTGAAGCTTTCTTT.

The genes are TRBV12-1 and TRBJ2-2; the D call of TRBD1 is as the table states it, not checked on the DNA. TRBV12-1 is noted as a pseudogene. The CDR3 contains 18 residues. CDR3: CASSFLLQGALDTGELFF. For the CDR3, the DNA is TGTGCCAGCAGCTTCCTCCTGCAGGGGGCGTTGGACACCGGGGAGCTGTTTTTT.

This chain uses TRBV2 with TRBJ1-4, with D possibly being TRBD1 (5 bases). V lost 7 bases to trimming and J lost 8 bases, with 11 bases between them. The CDR3 spans 12 residues. Germline CDR1 and CDR2: SNHLY and FYNNEI. CDR3: CASIKWGEKLFF. The CDR3 DNA follows: TGTGCCAGCATCAAATGGGGGGAAAAACTGTTTTTT.

Notes on this clone: Other DNA sequences in the same sample also yield this CDR3. This CDR3 is CASSSTGSNQPQHF. CDR3 nucleotide sequence: TGTGCCAGCAGTTCGACAGGTAGCAATCAGCCCCAGCATTTT. The chain links TRBV27 to TRBJ1-5; D possibly corresponds to TRBD1 (6 bases). From germline, CDR1 is MNHEY and CDR2 SMNVEV (reference sequence). V dropped 4 bases and J dropped 0 bases, with 7 bases sitting between them. CDR3 size: 14 residues.

The chain has TRBV6-5 and TRBJ1-4, with D perhaps matching TRBD1 (5 bases). Per germline, CDR1 MNHEY and CDR2 SVGAGI. V lost 2 bases to trimming and J lost 8 bases, with 9 bases between them. The length of the CDR3 is 13 residues. CDR3: CASSYEGTEKLFF. The CDR3 bases are TGTGCCAGCAGTTACGAGGGGACGGAAAAACTGTTTTTT.

The chain uses TRBV10-2 and TRBJ2-7; 11 positions agree with TRBD2. Germline CDR1 reads WSHSY; CDR2 reads SAAADI. V lost 5 bases and J lost 0; bases outside the gene matches: 9. This CDR3 region has 17 residues. CDR3 bases: TGCGCCAGCAGTAACGACTTAGCGGGAGGGCTCTCCTACGAGCAGTACTTC. This translates into CASSNDLAGGLSYEQYF.

The chain uses TRBV28 and TRBJ2-3, with D perhaps TRBD1 (5 bases). V gave up 7 bases and J gave up 6 bases, with 11 bases separating them. Germline V gives CDR1 MDHEN, CDR2 SYDVKM. The CDR3 loop spans 12 amino acids. The chain's CDR3 is CASKFPGDTQYF. DNA for the CDR3: TGTGCCAGCAAATTCCCAGGGGATACGCAGTATTTT.

This clone was counted once. CDR3 sequence reads: CASSLRPDSYEQYF. The CDR3 nucleotides are TGCGCCAGCAGCTTGCGTCCCGACTCCTACGAGCAGTACTTC. This chain links TRBV5-1 with TRBJ2-7; no clear D. This CDR3 contains 14 residues. V gave up 1 base and J gave up 0 bases, with 8 bases separating them. Per the germline V gene, CDR1 is SGHRS and CDR2 is YFSETQ.

The V call is TRBV29-1, the J call TRBJ2-1; 9 nucleotides agree with TRBD2. The germline V gene has CDR1 SQVTM and CDR2 ANQGSEA. This CDR3 comprises 13 residues. With V trimmed by 7 bases and J by 5 bases, 6 bases remained unmatched. CDR3 in DNA: TGCAGCGCGTGGCTAGCGGGAAACAATGAGCAGTTCTTC. Amino acid sequence: CSAWLAGNNEQFF.

This rearrangement joins TRBV7-9 to TRBJ2-3, with TRBD1 matching 10 bases. This CDR3 contains 15 residues. The V gene end was trimmed by 4 bases and the J gene end by 4 bases; junction bases not matched to a gene: 5. The germline CDR1 and CDR2 sequences are SEHNR and FQNEAQ (reference sequence). DNA of the CDR3: TGTGCCAGCAGCTGGACAGGGGGGTCTGCAGATACGCAGTATTTT. Translation gives CASSWTGGSADTQYF.

This clone was detected only once. The V gene is TRBV9, the J gene TRBJ2-2, with 10 bases identical to TRBD2. The CDR3 contains 16 residues. Per germline, CDR1 SGDLS and CDR2 YYNGEE. The junction had 8 bases not matched to a gene; V was cut back by 1 base and J by 8 bases. The DNA for the CDR3 is TGTGCCAGCAGCGTACAAGCTAGCGGGAGCTCAGGGGAGCTGTTTTTT. This encodes CASSVQASGSSGELFF.

The rearrangement joins TRBV11-2 to TRBJ1-2; 8 nucleotides match TRBD1. From germline, CDR1 is SGHAT and CDR2 FQNNGV. V lost 4 bases and J lost 5; bases outside the gene matches: 9. This CDR3 region has 15 residues. In DNA form, the CDR3 reads TGTGCCAGCAGCTCGGACAGGGAGGTAGATTATGGCTACACCTTC. As protein: CASSSDREVDYGYTF.

The chain joins TRBV11-3 to TRBJ2-2; no definite D call. This CDR3 is 12 amino acids long. Trimming took off 3 bases at V and 5 bases at J, with 4 bases between the two ends. CDR1 is SGHNT and CDR2 is YENEEA in the germline V gene. The CDR3 loop reads CASSFVTGELFF. The CDR3 DNA is TGTGCCAGCAGCTTTGTGACCGGGGAGCTGTTTTTT.

V usage is TRBV5-8 and J usage is TRBJ1-3, with D unresolved. The V end was cut by 0 bases, the J end by 7 bases, with 20 bases between. Per the germline V gene, CDR1 is SGHTS and CDR2 is YDEGEE. The length of the CDR3 is 17 residues. The DNA for the CDR3 is TGTGCCAGCAGCTTGGTGTTGGGAGAGGGAATCCTGAACACCATATATTTT. This sequence encodes CASSLVLGEGILNTIYF.

The V gene is TRBV5-6, the J gene TRBJ1-2; D remains unclear. Looked up from germline, CDR1 is SGHDT and CDR2 is YYEEEE. Trimming removed 0 bases from V and 0 bases from J, with 6 bases in between. This CDR3 has 14 amino acids. CDR3 amino acids: CASSLEVTNYGYTF. The CDR3 DNA reads as TGTGCCAGCAGCTTGGAAGTTACTAACTATGGCTACACCTTC. The full variable domain, with the rest looked up from reference TRBV5-6 and TRBJ1-2, is DAGVTQSPTHLIKTRGQQVTLRCSPKSGHDTVSWYQQALGQGPQFIFQYYEEEERQRGNFPDRFSGHQFPNYSSELNVNALLLGDSALYLCASSLEVTNYGYTFGSGTRLTVV.

The V gene is TRBV5-5, the J gene TRBJ2-7, with 7 bases aligning to TRBD1. The CDR3 length is 14 residues. Germline-derived CDR1 and CDR2 are SGHKS and YYEKEE (reference sequence). V shed 4 bases, J shed 3 bases, and the junction held 7 bases outside the gene matches. The CDR3 region has the DNA TGTGCCAGCAGCGGAAACGACAGGGACTACGAGCAGTACTTC. This translates into CASSGNDRDYEQYF.

The rearrangement uses TRBV27 and TRBJ2-7, with D perhaps given as TRBD1 or TRBD2 (5 bases each). Between the trimmed V and J ends, which lost 2 bases and 5 bases, there was a span of 10 bases. There are 13 residues in the CDR3. Germline CDR1 and CDR2: MNHEY and SMNVEV (reference sequence). As DNA, the CDR3 is TGTGCCAGCAGTTTAGACAGCGGCAACGAGCAGTACTTC. This sequence encodes CASSLDSGNEQYF.